This T cell receptor (beta chain) was sequenced in a study of T cell responses to AZD1222 COVID-19 vaccine (dated by TCRdb to 2020 to 2022). Regarding the study in general: AZD1222 recipients given second doses at about 4 weeks or at about 12 weeks were pooled, since spike-specific TCR depth and breadth were not found to differ between the two schedules. Enrollment into the trials was organized by age into subgroups of 18-55, 56-69 and 70-plus years, and those subgroups contained roughly 150, 30 and 60 TCR-sequenced participants, respectively. TCR sequencing covered more than 230 trial participants: 200 to 220 given two doses of AZD1222 and around 26 given two doses of MenACWY control vaccine. Broader findings and caveats from the paper: After two AZD1222 doses, spike-specific TCR breadth and depth were significantly higher than at day 0 and than in MenACWY recipients. No day 14 peak-response samples were available, so repertoires were characterized only after the peak T cell response. Conclusions about previously exposed vaccinees are limited because only a handful of AZD1222 recipients were SARS-CoV-2 seropositive at baseline. Reportedly, close to half of the unique spike-specific TCRs recognized epitopes lying outside the regions that are mutated in the B.1.351 and B.1.1.7 variants. Participants were mostly white British, with more females than males. The authors suggested clonal diversity may have been underestimated. The whole spike protein was spanned by vaccine-associated CD4 TCRs, and dominant responses were seen in regions 160-218 and 743-854. The 56-69-year group was small, and its depth increase did not reach significance, likely because of low power.

V is cut back by 3 bases and J by 8 bases, with 10 bases in the junction unmatched. The CDR3, cysteine through phenylalanine, is 15 amino acids long. The entry retains the CDR3 DNA only, 45 bases that are in frame from base 1. The germline V gene provides CDR1 ENHRY and CDR2 SYGVKD. This specimen's time point label, interpreted: baseline before first vaccination. Vaccinee samples came from UK trials COV001 and COV002, including a single-blind randomized controlled phase 2/3 trial of AZD1222 (ChAdOx1 nCoV-19) in healthy adults. For TCRbeta chain sequencing, PBMC samples from trial participants were taken at day 0 and at day 28 after the second dose. To note about this clone: Its antigen is currently not known. No base quality information exists; no much larger clone differs at one position.

The CDR3 regions of human TCRbeta chains were analyzed by immunosequencing. The original pipeline was this. TCRs in the repertoires were compared against a reference library of SARS-CoV-2-specific TCRs that had been generated with the MIRA antigen-specificity platform. Breadth meant the fraction of unique TCRs that were SARS-CoV-2-associated, whereas depth meant the fraction of total T cells that were SARS-CoV-2-associated. Using the MIRA data, every spike-specific TCR was mapped to the spike region that the TCR reacted to and assigned to either a CD4 or a CD8 class. Log10-transformed breadth and depth values were compared by one-way ANOVA with Sidak's multiple comparisons tests. Sourced from immuneACCESS, this table was stored by TCRdb with only in-frame sequences that have V and J called. A share of the clones is absent; for the studies checked, an unresolved V gene accounts for under half, and the remainder has no known explanation. D and trimming were read from the DNA, whereas the V and J calls and clone size are those reported in that table. In all, the sample holds more than 150,000 clones, and over 80% of those were seen once. Roughly 6.5% of the sample is taken by the ten largest.

The TCR was taken from an adult in good health. This receptor chain uses TRBV10-3 and TRBJ1-2; 9 central bases correspond to TRBD1. The source was peripheral blood, collected on day 0 of AZD1222 vaccination. The nucleotides read TGTGCCATCAGTGAAAGCACAGGGGGCTTTAAGGGCTACACCTTC. This encodes CAISESTGGFKGYTF.